The 17 T cell receptor beta chains presented below share a single source sample, sequenced in a study of CD8+CD57+ T cells in acquired aplastic anemia. The study profiled TCR beta VDJ and CDR3 using genomic DNA as template. TCRdb called the reads again in MiXCR, with one record for every CDR3 protein. Among more than 250,000 distinct CDR3 sequences listed, 55% to 60% were seen once. The sequenced sample consisted of sorted CD4+, CD8+, or CD8+CD57+ T cells (not recorded which) from PBMCs. These TCRs come from a human donor with severe aplastic anemia or a healthy control (not recorded which).

The J gene is TRBJ1-2, the V gene TRBV25-1; D unclear. V gave up 7 bases and J gave up 2 bases, with 5 bases separating them. Per germline, CDR1 MGHDK and CDR2 SYGVNS. CDR3 size: 11 residues. The CDR3 protein is CASNHNYGYTF. CDR3 nucleotides: TGTGCCAGCAACCACAACTATGGCTACACCTTC.

The rearrangement joins TRBV11-2 to TRBJ2-1; D is uncertain. Germline V lookup: CDR1 SGHAT, CDR2 FQNNGV. V gave up 4 bases and J gave up 4 bases, with 14 bases separating them. The length of the CDR3 is 15 residues. The CDR3 spells CASSWGRQDYNEQFF. CDR3 coding DNA: TGTGCCAGCAGCTGGGGTCGACAAGATTACAATGAGCAGTTCTTC.

As for this clonotype: Lacking the conserved final phenylalanine or tryptophan, this CDR3 likely reflects a read error. The DNA is left out, because the CDR3 cannot be placed on it with certainty; the CDR3 is given as TCRdb lists it. V is TRBV7-8 and J is TRBJ2-5; TRBD1 is the table's D call, not checked against the DNA. The CDR3 is made up of 15 amino acids, end residues included. Germline values: CDR1 SGHVS, CDR2 FQNEAQ. The CDR3 loop reads CASSPGTGYGYTFGS.

This clonotype occurred a few times. V and J are TRBV15 and TRBJ2-5; D possibly corresponds to TRBD2 (6 bases). The CDR3 contains 13 residues. The germline CDR1 and CDR2 sequences are LNHNV and YYDKDF (reference sequence). V lost 5 bases to trimming and J lost 5 bases, with 12 bases between them. In DNA form, the CDR3 reads TGTGCCACCAGCGCGGGGTCCTGGGAGACCCAGTACTTC. Translated: CATSAGSWETQYF.

The rearrangement joins TRBV2 to TRBJ2-7, with D unclear. In germline, CDR1 is SNHLY, CDR2 FYNNEI. CDR3 length equals 13 residues. Here the CDR3 DNA reads TGTGCTGGGGTAGGCAGGTCCTCCTACGAGCAGTACTTC. It translates to CAGVGRSSYEQYF.

The chain has TRBV7-7 and TRBJ2-5; a possible D gene is TRBD1 (6 bases). Germline assignment: CDR1 SSHAT and CDR2 FNYEAQ (reference sequence). The length of the CDR3 is 14 residues. CDR3 in DNA: TGTGCTAGCCTGGACAGTTTTACCCAAGAGACCCAGTACTTC. It specifies CASLDSFTQETQYF.

This clonotype was detected only once. CDR3 DNA sequence: TGTGCCAGCAGCCCCTTCTGGACAGGAGGAAACACCTTC. This sequence encodes CASSPFWTGGNTF. The chain has TRBV7-3 and TRBJ1-2; 7 bases line up with TRBD1. The junction had 12 bases not matched to a gene; V was cut back by 5 bases and J by 12 bases. The CDR3 length is 13 residues. Germline loops: CDR1 SGHTA, CDR2 FQGTGA.

V is TRBV29-1 and J is TRBJ1-5, with D uncertain. The length of the CDR3 is 10 residues. The V end lost 7 bases, the J end lost 7 bases, and 8 bases lay between the germline ends. Germline V gene sequence: CDR1 SQVTM, CDR2 ANQGSEA. As DNA, the CDR3 is TGCAGCGCCCCCCCCCAGCCCCAGCATTTT. This gives the protein CSAPPQPQHF.

The chain joins TRBV10-1 to TRBJ2-5; 9 positions agree with TRBD1. This CDR3 is built from 16 residues. V lost 0 bases and J lost 4; bases outside the gene matches: 6. Germline CDR1 reads WNHNN; CDR2 reads SYGVQD (reference sequence). The CDR3 sequence is CASSESTGGGLETQYF. The CDR3 DNA reads TGCGCCAGCAGTGAGTCAACAGGGGGCGGATTAGAGACCCAGTACTTC.

In its sample, this clonotype was seen many times. The chain is built from TRBV7-2 and TRBJ2-7, with 7 bases lining up with TRBD2. The CDR3 extends over 15 amino acids. Germline CDR1 is SGHTA and CDR2 is FQGNSA. V was clipped by 1 base and J by 7 bases; unmatched bases: 10. CDR3 in amino acids: CASSLVGRGLWEQYF. The CDR3 DNA sequence: TGTGCCAGCAGCTTAGTAGGGAGGGGACTCTGGGAGCAGTACTTC.

Details on this clonotype: Possible read error: a much larger clone is one base away. The V and J genes are TRBV6-1 and TRBJ1-2, with 7 bases lining up with TRBD1. The germline V gene has CDR1 MNHNS and CDR2 SASEGT. There are 14 residues in the CDR3. CDR3 sequence (DNA): TGTGCCAGCAGTGCTTTTGACAGGGATGGAGGCTTCACCTTC. This codes for CASSAFDRDGGFTF.

This chain joins TRBV7-3 and TRBJ2-1; no definite D call. Trimming removed 5 bases at V and 7 bases at J, with 12 bases between. The CDR3 is 13 amino acids. Germline V gives CDR1 SGHTA, CDR2 FQGTGA. Written as DNA, the CDR3 is TGTGCCAGCAGCCAAGGGTTAGGGAATGAGCAGTTCTTC. It codes for CASSQGLGNEQFF.

This clonotype was seen repeatedly, ten times or more. The chain links TRBV11-2 to TRBJ2-3; no clear D gene. The CDR3 is 15 amino acids. Germline V gene lookup returns CDR1 SGHAT and CDR2 FQNNGV. The V gene lost 1 base and the J gene lost 1 base, with 9 bases spanning the gap. The CDR3 is CASSLVPHGTDTQYF. CDR3 DNA: TGTGCCAGCAGCTTAGTCCCCCACGGCACAGATACGCAGTATTTT.

About this clonotype: The junction departs from the called germline gene at one end, perhaps through a read error. The gene calls are TRBV7-3 and TRBJ2-1, with 9 positions matching TRBD2. The germline gives CDR1 SGHTA, CDR2 FQGTGA. The CDR3 is 13 residues long. CDR3 amino acids: CANSPGTSLERFF. DNA for the CDR3: TGTGCCAACAGCCCCGGGACTAGCCTTGAGCGGTTCTTC.

CDR3 sequence reads: CASSWTVSYEQYF. CDR3 bases: TGTGCCAGCAGCTGGACAGTTTCCTACGAGCAGTACTTC. The genes are TRBV2 and TRBJ2-7, with D tentatively TRBD1 (6 bases). The CDR3 covers 13 residues. Germline CDR1 is SNHLY and CDR2 is FYNNEI. Trimming took 6 bases from V and 1 from J, leaving 10 bases between them.

The J gene is TRBJ1-1, the V gene TRBV5-1; D gene ambiguous. Germline loops: CDR1 SGHRS, CDR2 YFSETQ. Trimming pared 4 bases from V and 4 bases from J, leaving 20 bases between. This CDR3 contains 16 residues. DNA of the CDR3: TGCGCCAGCAGCCCATCCCCCCAGGCCGAGGGCACTGAAGCTTTCTTT. It specifies CASSPSPQAEGTEAFF.

The table lists this clonotype with many counts. The rearrangement links TRBV20-1 to TRBJ1-4, with D possibly being TRBD1 (6 bases). Trimming shortened V by 5 bases and J by 6 bases, and 16 bases separated the two germline ends. The germline CDR1 and CDR2 sequences are DFQATT and SNEGSKA (reference sequence). The CDR3 totals 14 residues. The CDR3 DNA reads TGCAGTGCTGAGGGGGGGGCTTTTTATGAAAAACTGTTTTTT. Protein product: CSAEGGAFYEKLFF.